Below are 5 T cell receptor beta chains sequenced from a single sample in a study of blood T cell repertoires in COVID-19. The data were produced by immunoSEQ multiplex PCR, yet TCRdb's version contains in-frame clones alone and is incomplete. The sample has some 110,000 clones, about nine tenths seen once. Sequencing used peripheral blood. These receptors originate from a human donor in a cohort sampled during active COVID-19.

V usage is TRBV5-1 and J usage is TRBJ2-4; TRBD2 is a possible D gene (5 bases). Germline V gene sequence: CDR1 SGHRS, CDR2 YFSETQ. Trimming took off 0 bases at V and 0 bases at J, with 10 bases between the two ends. The CDR3 spans 16 residues. CDR3 loop: CASSLGLPSAKNIQYF. CDR3 bases: TGCGCCAGCAGCTTGGGACTACCCTCAGCCAAAAACATTCAGTACTTC.

The rearrangement links TRBV19 to TRBJ1-2, with a weak D call TRBD1 (5 bases). Germline-derived CDR1 and CDR2 are LNHDA and SQIVND (reference sequence). The V gene lost 6 bases and the J gene lost 1 base, with 15 bases spanning the gap. This CDR3 is built from 15 residues. CDR3 nucleotide sequence: TGTGCCAGTAGCTCAGGGTACCCGTATAACTATGGCTACACCTTC. Encoded protein: CASSSGYPYNYGYTF.

The chain is built from TRBV2 and TRBJ2-1; 16 nucleotides match TRBD2. The germline V gene has CDR1 SNHLY and CDR2 FYNNEI. This CDR3 region has 15 residues. V trimming: 6 bases; J trimming: 7 bases; junction bases outside the gene matches: 3. CDR3: CASRKGLAGGNEQFF. In nucleotides, the CDR3 is TGTGCCAGCAGAAAGGGACTAGCGGGAGGGAATGAGCAGTTCTTC.

This chain links TRBV30 with TRBJ1-5; D is ambiguous. Trimming left V 8 bases short and J 0 bases short, with 17 bases between. Germline lookup yields CDR1 GTSNPN and CDR2 SVGIG (reference sequence). The CDR3 has 15 residues. This CDR3 is CAGSKGGLSNQPQHF. Here the CDR3 DNA reads TGTGCCGGCTCCAAGGGAGGCCTTAGCAATCAGCCCCAGCATTTT. Together with reference TRBV30 and TRBJ1-5, the CDR3 gives the full variable domain: SQTIHQWPATLVQPVGSPLSLECTVEGTSNPNLYWYRQAAGRGLQLLFYSVGIGQISSEVPQNLSASRPQDRQFILSSKKLLLSDSGFYLCAGSKGGLSNQPQHFGDGTRLSIL.

The chain is built from TRBV3-1 (or the pseudogene TRBV3-2) and TRBJ2-7; a possible D gene is TRBD1 (7 bases). In germline, CDR1 is LGHDT, CDR2 YNNKEL (reference sequence). This CDR3 is 15 amino acids long. V lost 4 bases to trimming and J lost 4 bases, with 17 bases between them. CDR3: CASSREDRAGYEQYF. Written as DNA, the CDR3 is TGTGCCAGCAGCCGAGAAGACAGGGCGGGGTACGAGCAGTACTTC.